This note documents a single T cell receptor (beta chain) sequence. Its specificity is unknown. Trimming took 5 bases from V and 7 from J, leaving 12 bases between them. The CDR3 sequence is 13 residues long. Germline V CDR1 and CDR2: SGHTA, FQGNSA. Primed by a sample-barcoded 5' primer and a J-beta primer mix, a second PCR proceeded for about 7 to 11 cycles. TCRdb ran MiXCR on the 5' RACE reads and lists one entry per CDR3 protein. The sample has under 2 million distinct CDR3 sequences; roughly a third are singletons. The sample is drawn from a study of blood T cells in healthy people across ages. Study observations and caveats: Nothing was known about donor CMV status, and this possibly confounded expanded clonotype changes.

The clonotype comes from a woman in her twenties or thirties in good health. The chain carries TRBV7-2 and TRBJ1-5; D is undetermined. Sequencing was performed on blood. CDR3 sequence reads: CASSELIRQPQHF. The DNA for the CDR3 is TGTGCCAGCAGCGAATTAATCAGGCAGCCCCAGCATTTT.